Listed below are T cell receptor beta chains from one sample, sequenced in a study of T cells in Graves' hyperthyroidism and ophthalmopathy. TCRdb analysed the multiplex PCR reads with MiXCR anew, one entry per CDR3 protein. The top ten hold roughly 10% of the sample, which has under 800,000 distinct CDR3 sequences, less than 15% seen once. Material: blood. These receptors came from a woman in her late teens or twenties with Graves' hyperthyroidism. The CDR3 runs from the conserved cysteine through the conserved F or W. The order of the fields is J gene, clone size, D gene, V gene, CDR3 DNA, CDR3 protein. The D gene is left open where the match is weak. Expanded clones get a size class; other rows say once, few or many, or leave the size out.

TRBJ2-3	few	TRBD1	TRBV13	TGTGCCAGCAGCTTGACAGGGGAATCAGATACGCAGTATTTT	CASSLTGESDTQYF
TRBJ2-5	NA	NA	TRBV7-6	TGTGCCAGCAGCTCTGCGGGGTGGAAAGGGGAGACCCAGTACTTC	CASSSAGWKGETQYF
TRBJ1-2	many	NA	TRBV6-2/TRBV6-3	TGTGCCAGCAGTCGCGGGCGGCACTATGGCTACACCTTC	CASSRGRHYGYTF
TRBJ1-5	many	NA	TRBV30	TGTGCCTGGAGTGTCCCGGGGATAAGCAATCAGCCCCAGCATTTT	CAWSVPGISNQPQHF
TRBJ2-3	many	TRBD2	TRBV7-9	TGTGCCAGCAGCGGAATTAGCGGGGATACGCAGTATTTT	CASSGISGDTQYF
TRBJ1-1	many	NA	TRBV27	TGTGCCAGCAGTTTTCGGGGGACCACTGAAGCTTTCTTT	CASSFRGTTEAFF
TRBJ1-5	few	NA	TRBV4-1	TGCGCCAGCAGCCAACTTTGGGCAGGGCGATATAGCAATCAGCCCCAGCATTTT	CASSQLWAGRYSNQPQHF
TRBJ2-7	NA	TRBD2	TRBV29-1	TGCAGCGTCGCTAGCGGGAGGGCCAGAGGCGAGCAGTACTTC	CSVASGRARGEQYF
TRBJ2-7	NA	NA	TRBV29-1	TGCAGCGTTAAATTGACCAGCGGATTCTACGAGCAGTACTTC	CSVKLTSGFYEQYF
TRBJ2-3	many	NA	TRBV12-3/TRBV12-4	TGTGCCAGCAGTTACTTTAACACAGATACGCAGTATTTT	CASSYFNTDTQYF
TRBJ2-1	few	TRBD2	TRBV3-1	TGTGCCAGCAGTCCGGGACTAGCGGGAGGTCACTACAATGAGCAGTTCTTC	CASSPGLAGGHYNEQFF
TRBJ1-5	many	NA	TRBV30	TGTGCCTGGAGTATCCAGGGCCATCAGCCCCAGCATTTT	CAWSIQGHQPQHF
TRBJ1-5	few	TRBD1	TRBV19	TGTGCCAGTAGTATAAAGACAGGGGGTAGTCAGCCCCAGCATTTT	CASSIKTGGSQPQHF
TRBJ1-5	NA	NA	TRBV28	TGTGCCAGCAGTTTCCGGAGGGGGAGTCAGCCCCAGCATTTT	CASSFRRGSQPQHF
TRBJ1-2	NA	TRBD1	TRBV2	TGTGCCAGCAGTGTAGACGCGACAGGGGATGGCTACACCTTC	CASSVDATGDGYTF
TRBJ2-7	many	NA	TRBV11-2	TGTGCCAGCAGCCGACGCCTTGTAGTAGCCTACGAGCAGTACTTC	CASSRRLVVAYEQYF
TRBJ2-2	many	NA	TRBV6-1	TGTGCCAGCAGCCCATATGGGGGGAATCTAGGCTCTGCGAACACCGGGGAGCTGTTTTTT	CASSPYGGNLGSANTGELFF
TRBJ2-5	many	TRBD1	TRBV28	TGTGCCAGCAGTCCCCGGACAGGAAGGGGGCAAGAGACCCAGTACTTC	CASSPRTGRGQETQYF
TRBJ2-3	few	NA	TRBV25-1	TGTGCCAGCAGTGAATTTGTCGGTCTGTCAGGGTTTAACACAGATACGCAGTATTTT	CASSEFVGLSGFNTDTQYF
TRBJ2-5	many	TRBD1	TRBV6-1	TGTGCCAGCAGTGAAGGAGGGCCCGGACAGGGGGAGGAAGGGACCCAGTACTTC	CASSEGGPGQGEEGTQYF
TRBJ1-5	NA	TRBD1	TRBV6-2/TRBV6-3	TGTGCCAGCAGTTACGAGGGGACAGTCCGGGGCAATCAGCCCCAGCATTTT	CASSYEGTVRGNQPQHF
TRBJ2-7	NA	NA	TRBV3-1	TGTGCCAGCAGCCAAGCGTGGCTCCCCACCCACGAGCAGTACTTC	CASSQAWLPTHEQYF
TRBJ2-6	NA	NA	TRBV6-2/TRBV6-3	TGTGCCAGCAGCCACGCGGTGTATCAGTTGTCTGGGGCCAACGTCCTGACTTTC	CASSHAVYQLSGANVLTF
TRBJ2-1	many	TRBD2	TRBV18	TGTGCCAGCTCACCGGATAGCGGGAGGGTCTACAATGAGCAGTTCTTC	CASSPDSGRVYNEQFF
TRBJ2-2	few	NA	TRBV7-8	TGTGCCAGCAGCCCAGATAGCGAACACACCGGGGAGCTGTTTTTT	CASSPDSEHTGELFF
TRBJ2-1	few	NA	TRBV6-1	TGTGCCAGCAGTGAAGGGGGTGGGAGTAGTACCTACAATGAGCAGTTCTTC	CASSEGGGSSTYNEQFF
TRBJ2-3	many	TRBD2	TRBV28	TGTGCCAGCAGTCCCTACACGGGGGGTAAAACAGATACGCAGTATTTT	CASSPYTGGKTDTQYF
TRBJ2-7	NA	TRBD1	TRBV19	TGTGCCAGTAGTTCGGCAGGGGGCTACTACGAGCAGTACTTC	CASSSAGGYYEQYF
TRBJ2-7	NA	NA	TRBV2	TGTGCCAGCAGTGAACAGACTTTTACCTACGAGCAGTACTTC	CASSEQTFTYEQYF
TRBJ2-7	few	NA	TRBV14	TGTGCCAGCAGCCCTTTAACTCGGGCAGGGACCTACGAGCAGTACTTC	CASSPLTRAGTYEQYF
TRBJ1-4	NA	NA	TRBV30	TGTGCCTCCAAGGGAACAACTAATGAAAAACTGTTTTTT	CASKGTTNEKLFF
TRBJ2-4	NA	NA	TRBV6-2/TRBV6-3	TGTGCCAGCAGTTACATGGCGCTAGCCAAAAACATTCAGTACTTC	CASSYMALAKNIQYF
TRBJ1-2	many	NA	TRBV2	TGTGCCAGCAGTGAAGCGCGGGACTCTAACTATGGCTACACCTTC	CASSEARDSNYGYTF
TRBJ2-7	once	TRBD1	TRBV28	TGTGCCAGCAGTCCATCTTGGACAGGCAACGAGCAGTACTTC	CASSPSWTGNEQYF
TRBJ2-3	many	TRBD2	TRBV7-6	TGTGCCAGCAGCTTAGGGGGACTAGCGGCCAGCACAGATACGCAGTATTTT	CASSLGGLAASTDTQYF
TRBJ2-1	NA	TRBD2	TRBV18	TGTGCCAGCTCACCACCGACGGCGGGAGCCCCTAATGAGCAGTTCTTC	CASSPPTAGAPNEQFF
TRBJ2-7	NA	NA	TRBV4-3	TGCGCCAGCAGCCAAGCTGGGGTGACTAGAGGCCACGAGCAGTACTTC	CASSQAGVTRGHEQYF
TRBJ2-3	many	NA	TRBV29-1	TGCAGCGTTGGTTTCACAGATACGCAGTATTTT	CSVGFTDTQYF
TRBJ1-2	NA	TRBD1	TRBV28	TGTGCCAGCGGGCGGACAGGCTATGGCTACACCTTC	CASGRTGYGYTF
TRBJ2-7	NA	TRBD2	TRBV5-1	TGCGCCAGCAGCTTGACGGGGAGGGACTTCCACGAGCAGTACTTC	CASSLTGRDFHEQYF
TRBJ1-3	NA	TRBD1	TRBV6-2/TRBV6-3	TGTGCCAGCAGACAGACAGGGTCTGGAAACACCATATATTTT	CASRQTGSGNTIYF
TRBJ2-1	many	NA	TRBV7-9	TGTGCCAGCAGCTTCGACGGCCCGGGGCAGTTCTTC	CASSFDGPGQFF